This T cell receptor beta chain came from a study of neurological immune-mediated disorders. Findings and caveats of the study: The multiple sclerosis repertoire cluster was not associated with any clinical or MRI feature, with the authors stating that larger cohorts are needed. When repertoires were grouped phylogenetically, those of 18 of 34 multiple sclerosis patients fell into one related-CDR3 cluster, a possible signature.

In each sequencing run, over 160 million TCR-beta sequences were generated from 15-18 subjects. TCRdb independently ran MiXCR on the 5' RACE reads; one entry per CDR3 protein. The sample includes about 84,000 distinct CDR3 sequences, around 4% seen only once; the top ten take 5.7%. V was trimmed by 8 bases and J by 2 bases, leaving 16 bases between them. The germline V gene has CDR1 SQVTM and CDR2 ANQGSEA. The CDR3 is 13 amino acids. This clonotype was counted at least ten times. What it recognizes is unknown. The time point here: longitudinal time-point 3. The unsorted libraries were made from 2 million PBMCs kept at -80 C.

The genes are TRBV29-1 and TRBJ2-7; tentative D call: TRBD2 (6 bases). The sample taken for sequencing was PBMCs. This sequence originates from a woman aged 60 to 75 with multiple sclerosis. This chain's CDR3 is CSYAGLPPYEQYF. The DNA for the CDR3 is TGCAGCTATGCGGGACTCCCGCCCTACGAGCAGTACTTC.